The T cell receptor (beta chain) under discussion was sequenced for a study of cytomegalovirus exposure and HLA in healthy donors. The wider study: Within an early data release were roughly 83 million unique TCRs drawn from HLA-typed donors.

The PCR contained 60 Vbeta and 13 Jbeta primers. The protocol was immunoSEQ multiplex PCR, while the TCRdb copy is restricted to in-frame clones and leaves out a portion. The data contain 120,000 to 150,000 clones, 60% to 85% of them singletons. Whole-study results and caveats: It is likely that the observed cluster of highly shared sequence variants was a sequencing artifact.

In regard to this clone: As yet, its antigen is unknown.

The germline V gene has CDR1 MNHEY and CDR2 SMNVEV (reference sequence). Trimming stripped 4 bases from V and 1 base from J, with 7 bases between. The CDR3 runs to 14 residues. The chain joins TRBV27 to TRBJ1-4; no clear D. The sequenced sample was PBMCs. The clonotype was recovered from a man in his forties or fifties in good health and CMV-seronegative. The CDR3 nucleotides are TGTGCCAGCAGTTGGGCCAGAACTAATGAAAAACTGTTTTTT. It encodes CASSWARTNEKLFF.